This TCR beta chain is drawn from a study of blood T cell repertoires in COVID-19. Study background: PBMCs, B-cell-depleted T cells, or T cells were the source of the cDNA or gDNA that made up the material.

Some clones are missing from TCRdb's copy, which holds only in-frame ones; the method was immunoSEQ multiplex PCR. The sample has roughly 74,000 clones, around nine tenths seen once. J gave up 9 bases and V 8 bases, and 6 bases lay outside the gene matches. Germline loops: CDR1 SQVTM, CDR2 ANQGSEA. The CDR3 loop spans 11 amino acids. V is TRBV29-1 and J is TRBJ2-7, with TRBD2 identical over 11 bases. The sample comprised peripheral blood. The sequence came from a man between 65 and 85 years old with active or convalescent COVID-19. DNA for the CDR3: TGCAGCTTTACTAGCGGGAGACGGCAGTACTTC. As protein: CSFTSGRRQYF.